Sequencing of this TCR beta chain was carried out in a study of CXCR3-negative and CXCR3-positive naive CD8 T cells (dated by TCRdb to the late 2010s). A note on the overall study: In total, about 140 million TRB reads were obtained, or roughly 1.5 +/- 0.3 million reads per library. Diversity and physicochemical repertoire analyses covered 11 donors pooled from two independent experiments. TRBV-TRBJ cluster analysis included naive subsets from 5 or 6 donors and memory cells from 3 donors. The paper's findings and limits, for the study overall: CXCR3 expression partially decreased after cryopreservation, so most assays used freshly isolated PBMCs. Similar TRBV-TRBJ usage was shown by naive CXCR3-negative and CXCR3-positive cells from the same donor, whereas distinct patterns were shown by memory cells. Comparably high repertoire diversity was found in both naive subsets, whereas much lower repertoire diversity was found in memory CD8+ T cells. Surface CD5, linked to self-reactivity in mice, was comparable between naive subsets; TCR interaction strength was therefore also inferred from TRB CDR3 physicochemical properties.

Sequencing was performed on a NextSeq 550. The Human TCR Profiling Kit (MiLaboratory) was used to make UMI-labeled 5' RACE TRB cDNA libraries. The full amount of extracted RNA was used for cDNA synthesis, and the full amount of resulting cDNA was used for PCR amplification. The libraries were made side by side, with each library going through the same number of PCR cycles. In the original analysis: About 50,000 +/- 10,000 unique UMI-labeled TRB cDNA molecules per library were extracted with MIGEC and MiXCR, with at least two reads per UMI required. On average, about 40,000 +/- 10,000 functional in-frame TRB CDR3 nucleotide clonotypes lacking stop codons were found per library. After downsampling to 5000 UMI-labeled TRB molecules per sample, diversity metrics, including normalized Shannon-Wiener and Chao1, were computed in VDJtools. Clonotype-size-weighted physicochemical properties of the central five CDR3 residues (interaction energy, strength, volume and Kidera factor 4) were computed in VDJtools. The reads were reprocessed in TCRdb, with one entry per CDR3 protein sequence and no accompanying DNA. It is TCRdb's table, rather than the study itself, that gives the V and J calls and clone size. This sample's records show around 52,000 distinct CDR3 sequences. Less than 25% of the sample comes from the top ten.

As regards this clonotype: No cognate antigen has been identified for it.

For every CD8+ T cell subset, 300,000 cells were flow-sorted straight into RLT lysis buffer, and each subset was sorted in triplicate. Peripheral blood mononuclear cells were isolated from buffy coats by standard density gradient centrifugation. Total RNA was extracted from sorted cells with an RNeasy Mini Kit. The CDR3 sequence holds 15 residues, the cysteine and phenylalanine included. DNA was not recorded. CDR1 and CDR2 (MNHNS, SASEGT) derive from the germline V gene. The sample consisted of memory CD8+ T cells from blood. In the paper's terms, the cell subset or site label means: conventional CD8+ memory T cells (TMEM), sorted as controls. This receptor was taken from a human donor in good health. Some clones in this sample may be carry-over from other donors' samples. The rearranged segments are TRBV6-1 and TRBJ2-7; the TCRdb call, TRBD2, lacks DNA for checking. The CDR3 region reads CASGEGTSGSYEQYF.